This TCR beta chain came from a study of beta chain features in type 1 diabetes. Of the isolated RNA, all was reverse transcribed, and so the sequenced material was expressed TCRB transcripts. Sequencing used immunoSEQ multiplex PCR; TCRdb keeps in-frame clones, though not all of them. Among about 360,000 clones, approximately 12% were seen once, and the ten largest hold around 0.02%. The CDR3 totals 15 residues. The V segment lost 4 bases and the J segment 2 bases; nucleotides outside the gene matches: 3. CDR1 MNHEY and CDR2 SMNVEV come from the germline V gene (reference sequence). This clone has a handful of counts.

The sequencing input was naive CD4+ T cells from blood. The source of this sequence is a young man in good health. The gene calls are TRBV27 and TRBJ2-3; 10 nucleotides align to TRBD2. The CDR3 loop is CASSWTSGNTDTQYF. The CDR3 nucleotides read TGTGCCAGCAGTTGGACTAGCGGAAACACAGATACGCAGTATTTT.